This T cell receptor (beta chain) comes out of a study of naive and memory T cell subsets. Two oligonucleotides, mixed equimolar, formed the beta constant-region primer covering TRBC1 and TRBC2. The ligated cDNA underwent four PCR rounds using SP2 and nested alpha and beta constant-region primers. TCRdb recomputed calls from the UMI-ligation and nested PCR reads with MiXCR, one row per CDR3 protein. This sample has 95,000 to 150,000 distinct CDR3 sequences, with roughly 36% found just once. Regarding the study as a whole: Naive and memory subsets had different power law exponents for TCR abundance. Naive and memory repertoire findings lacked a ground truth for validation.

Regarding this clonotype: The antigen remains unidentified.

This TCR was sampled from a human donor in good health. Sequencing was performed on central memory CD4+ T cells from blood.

The DNA of the CDR3 is TGTGCCAGCAGCGGGGACAGTAGCTTCGGGAACATTCAGTACTTC. Protein: CASSGDSSFGNIQYF. The genes are TRBV2 and TRBJ2-4; 7 positions match TRBD1. The CDR3 runs 15 residues. V lost 6 bases, J lost 7 bases, and 12 bases stayed unmatched. Germline-derived CDR1 and CDR2 are SNHLY and FYNNEI.